Presented here are 30 T cell receptor beta chains from one specimen sequenced in a study of shared clonotypes between healthy human individuals. Profiled with immunoSEQ multiplex PCR; TCRdb holds only in-frame clones, not every one. The table has about 2.1 million clones, 85% to 95% seen once. Cells designated naive CD8 were CD45RO-negative and were positively selected for CCR7, with terminally differentiated effector memory CD45RA+ cells excluded. Material: naive CD8+ T cells from PBMCs. Receptors were obtained from a man aged 18 to 35 in good health. Some clones in this sample may be carry-over from other donors' samples.

The chain carries TRBV6-1 and TRBJ2-1; no firm D call. The CDR3 has 10 residues. The ends were cut back, 5 bases at V and 4 bases at J, with 0 bases in the middle. Germline CDR1 MNHNS, CDR2 SASEGT. The CDR3, as DNA: TGTGCCAGCAGTTACAATGAGCAGTTCTTC. Translated: CASSYNEQFF.

This rearrangement joins TRBV29-1 to TRBJ2-5; TRBD1 matches at 7 bases. Germline loops: CDR1 SQVTM, CDR2 ANQGSEA. Trimming at V came to 7 bases and at J to 0 bases, leaving 5 bases not matched to a gene. This CDR3 has 13 amino acids. CDR3 nucleotide sequence: TGCAGCGCCATGACAGGGTACCAAGAGACCCAGTACTTC. It codes for CSAMTGYQETQYF.

This clone has just one count. The chain joins TRBV27 to TRBJ2-7; TRBD2 aligns across 13 bases. The CDR3 runs to 17 residues. The germline gives CDR1 MNHEY, CDR2 SMNVEV (reference sequence). V was pared by 5 bases and J by 2 bases, with 9 bases of the junction left unmatched. CDR3 sequence: CASSLRTSGSLTYEQYF. In nucleotides, the CDR3 is TGTGCCAGCAGTCTCCGGACTAGCGGGAGCCTTACCTACGAGCAGTACTTC.

This clone has a single count. The chain is built from TRBV19 and TRBJ2-7; 7 bases agree with TRBD1. After removal of 1 base from V and 4 bases from J, the junction contained 7 bases not matched to a gene. Germline V lookup: CDR1 LNHDA, CDR2 SQIVND (reference sequence). There are 15 residues in the CDR3. Here the CDR3 reads CASSIGPGTVYEQYF. CDR3 in DNA: TGTGCCAGTAGTATAGGCCCCGGGACAGTTTACGAGCAGTACTTC.

CDR3 in DNA: TGTGCCAGCAGTGAAGCCCTCAACGGTGGAAACACCATATATTTT. Protein: CASSEALNGGNTIYF. The chain couples TRBV6-1 to TRBJ1-3; D is uncertain. The CDR3 runs 15 residues. Trimming shortened V by 0 bases and J by 3 bases, and 9 bases separated the two germline ends. Germline-derived CDR1 and CDR2 are MNHNS and SASEGT.

CDR3 in amino acids: CASSIGAGGQETQYF. Here the CDR3 DNA reads TGTGCCAGCAGCATCGGAGCGGGAGGACAAGAGACCCAGTACTTC. This rearrangement joins TRBV9 to TRBJ2-5; 9 nucleotides match TRBD2. The CDR3 contains 15 residues. V trimming: 4 bases; J trimming: 2 bases; junction bases outside the gene matches: 6. Per the germline V gene, CDR1 is SGDLS and CDR2 is YYNGEE.

The rearrangement uses TRBV7-6 and TRBJ1-4; no clear D. The CDR3 has 14 residues. V was clipped by 6 bases and J by 6 bases, with 14 bases between them. Germline V gives CDR1 SGHVS, CDR2 FNYEAQ. CDR3 loop: CASSSSPGDEKLFF. The CDR3 nucleotides are TGTGCCAGCAGTTCCTCCCCAGGAGATGAAAAACTGTTTTTT.

This sequence joins TRBV27 and TRBJ2-1; 8 positions agree with TRBD2. Trimming at V came to 6 bases and at J to 0 bases, leaving 10 bases not matched to a gene. The V gene's germline CDR1 is MNHEY and CDR2 SMNVEV (reference sequence). The CDR3 spans 17 residues. Here the CDR3 reads CASSQTSVESSYNEQFF. The CDR3, as DNA: TGTGCCAGCAGCCAGACTAGCGTGGAGAGCTCCTACAATGAGCAGTTCTTC.

The rearrangement uses TRBV7-8 and TRBJ2-7; a weak D match, TRBD2 (6 bases). Trimming took 7 bases from V and 0 from J, leaving 13 bases between them. Germline V gene lookup returns CDR1 SGHVS and CDR2 FQNEAQ. The CDR3 consists of 14 residues. In DNA form, the CDR3 reads TGTGCCAGCACCGACCGGGGGACCTCCTACGAGCAGTACTTC. This encodes CASTDRGTSYEQYF.

The chain recombines TRBV7-9 with TRBJ2-1; D possibly corresponds to TRBD1 (6 bases). Germline CDR1 SEHNR, CDR2 FQNEAQ (reference sequence). The CDR3 spans 14 residues. The V gene lost 6 bases and the J gene lost 2 bases, with 11 bases spanning the gap. CDR3 residues: CASRTTGTYNEQFF. CDR3 DNA: TGTGCCAGCAGGACTACAGGGACCTACAATGAGCAGTTCTTC.

V gene TRBV11-2 combines with J gene TRBJ2-7, with a weak D call TRBD2 (6 bases). The CDR3 contains 16 residues. Looked up from germline, CDR1 is SGHAT and CDR2 is FQNNGV. Deletions cut 5 bases from V and 2 bases from J, with 19 bases between. CDR3 region: CASSPFYLGRPYEQYF. CDR3 nucleotides: TGTGCCAGCAGCCCTTTTTATCTCGGGAGACCCTACGAGCAGTACTTC.

As to this clone: In the same sample, other DNA sequences code for this CDR3. The V gene is TRBV28, the J gene TRBJ2-7; D ambiguous. CDR1 is MDHEN, CDR2 SYDVKM, per germline. Between the trimmed V and J ends, which lost 1 base and 5 bases, there was a span of 6 bases. The CDR3 is made up of 12 amino acids. The chain's CDR3 is CASSLFSHEQYF. The CDR3, as DNA: TGTGCCAGCAGTTTATTTTCCCACGAGCAGTACTTC.

The DNA of the CDR3 is TGTGCCAGCAGCTCGGGGCAGGGACTCTCGAGGGACGAGCAGTACTTC. It translates to CASSSGQGLSRDEQYF. The chain is built from TRBV5-4 and TRBJ2-7; TRBD2 might be the D (6 bases). The CDR3 is made up of 16 amino acids. V shed 3 bases and J shed 5 bases, with 21 bases lying between them. Germline V lookup: CDR1 SGHNT, CDR2 YYREEE (reference sequence).

The chain links TRBV4-2 to TRBJ2-2, with D uncertain. With 1 base removed from V and 2 bases from J, the gap between germline ends came to 14 bases. The CDR3 consists of 17 residues. Germline V lookup: CDR1 LGHNA, CDR2 YNFKEQ. Written as DNA, the CDR3 is TGTGCCAGCAGCCAAGCTCCCCTGGGAAGAAACACCGGGGAGCTGTTTTTT. Residues: CASSQAPLGRNTGELFF.

This chain connects TRBV5-6 to TRBJ2-1, with 9 bases matching TRBD1. The length of the CDR3 is 14 residues. Germline CDR1 SGHDT, CDR2 YYEEEE. With V trimmed by 4 bases and J by 5 bases, 4 bases remained unmatched. The CDR3: CASSVGQGNNEQFF. CDR3 bases: TGTGCCAGCAGCGTGGGACAGGGTAACAATGAGCAGTTCTTC.

V and J are TRBV6-1 and TRBJ2-7, with 9 bases aligning to TRBD1. V was pared by 1 base and J by 3 bases, with 4 bases of the junction left unmatched. CDR3 length: 15 residues. Germline V lookup: CDR1 MNHNS, CDR2 SASEGT. The CDR3 is CASSEGGTGIYEQYF. As DNA, the CDR3 is TGTGCCAGCAGTGAAGGGGGGACAGGGATCTACGAGCAGTACTTC.

CDR3 DNA sequence: TGTGCCAGCAGCTTATACGGGGACAGTAAATCCCAAGAGACCCAGTACTTC. This codes for CASSLYGDSKSQETQYF. This rearrangement joins TRBV7-8 to TRBJ2-5, with TRBD1 matching 7 bases. The CDR3 runs to 17 residues. The germline V gene encodes CDR1 SGHVS and CDR2 FQNEAQ. V gave up 2 bases and J gave up 1 base; unmatched junction bases: 10.

The sample holds one count of this clone. This chain links TRBV7-8 with TRBJ2-2, with D possibly TRBD1 on 7 matching bases. The CDR3 is made up of 15 amino acids. Trimming pared 3 bases from V and 9 bases from J, leaving 17 bases between. Germline V gene data show CDR1 as SGHVS and CDR2 as FQNEAQ. The CDR3 is CASSFHPGGSWELFF. CDR3 sequence (DNA): TGTGCCAGCAGCTTCCATCCAGGGGGGTCATGGGAGCTGTTTTTT.

The V and J genes are TRBV5-4 and TRBJ1-6; TRBD1 is a possible D gene (6 bases). Germline V gene data show CDR1 as SGHNT and CDR2 as YYREEE (reference sequence). Trimming cost V 2 bases and J 8 bases, with 11 bases left between them. This CDR3 contains 14 residues. In nucleotides, the CDR3 is TGTGCCAGCAGCTTCGGGGGGCAATATTCACCCCTCCACTTT. This gives the protein CASSFGGQYSPLHF.

This clone was observed once. The chain links TRBV27 to TRBJ1-5; TRBD1 matches 8 bases. The CDR3 is 16 residues long. V lost 6 bases, J lost 11 bases, and 18 bases stayed unmatched. Germline V gene lookup returns CDR1 MNHEY and CDR2 SMNVEV (reference sequence). The CDR3 here is CASRKGTGSILGSQHF. Written as DNA, the CDR3 is TGTGCCAGCAGGAAAGGGACAGGATCTATTTTGGGGTCCCAGCATTTT.

The V gene is TRBV4-1, the J gene TRBJ2-7; D might be TRBD1 (6 bases). Germline-derived CDR1 and CDR2 are MGHRA and YSYEKL. CDR3 size: 15 residues. The V end lost 8 bases, the J end lost 0 bases, and 17 bases lay between the germline ends. The CDR3 region is CASATGSSLSYEQYF. CDR3 sequence (DNA): TGCGCCAGCGCTACAGGGTCTTCCCTCTCCTACGAGCAGTACTTC.

This sequence joins TRBV5-5 and TRBJ2-7; 11 bases map to TRBD2. CDR3 length equals 13 residues. V dropped 3 bases and J dropped 7; count of bases not matched to a gene: 3. Looked up from germline, CDR1 is SGHKS and CDR2 is YYEKEE (reference sequence). The CDR3, as DNA: TGTGCCAGCAGCTGGAGGACTAGCGGGGAGCAGTACTTC. This gives the protein CASSWRTSGEQYF.

The V gene is TRBV16, the J gene TRBJ1-2; D gene ambiguous. The CDR3 covers 12 residues. Germline V lookup: CDR1 KGHSY, CDR2 FQNENV. V was clipped by 3 bases and J by 8 bases, with 10 bases between them. In DNA form, the CDR3 reads TGTGCCAGCAGCCACATTTTAGGGGGCTACACCTTC. Translated, it gives CASSHILGGYTF.

This clone was counted a single time. This rearrangement joins TRBV6-1 to TRBJ2-7; 8 bases map to TRBD2. Germline CDR1 reads MNHNS; CDR2 reads SASEGT. The CDR3 runs to 15 residues. V was clipped by 4 bases and J by 3 bases; unmatched bases: 8. CDR3 region: CASSASLAARYEQYF. The CDR3, as DNA: TGTGCCAGCAGTGCCTCACTAGCGGCACGCTACGAGCAGTACTTC.

The chain has TRBV30 and TRBJ2-5; D remains unclear. The V gene lost 0 bases and the J gene lost 5 bases, with 10 bases spanning the gap. Per germline, CDR1 GTSNPN and CDR2 SVGIG (reference sequence). The CDR3 is 13 residues long. CDR3 in amino acids: CAWSVGSEETQYF. Written as DNA, the CDR3 is TGTGCCTGGAGTGTAGGGTCGGAGGAGACCCAGTACTTC.

V usage is TRBV7-9 and J usage is TRBJ2-2, with D maybe TRBD2 (6 bases). This CDR3 is 16 amino acids long. Germline V gene sequence: CDR1 SEHNR, CDR2 FQNEAQ (reference sequence). V dropped 5 bases and J dropped 1 base, with 14 bases sitting between them. DNA for the CDR3: TGTGCCAGCAGCCCCCCACTAGCAGTGAACACCGGGGAGCTGTTTTTT. Its protein product is CASSPPLAVNTGELFF.

The chain uses TRBV29-1 and TRBJ2-5; D assignment may be TRBD1 or TRBD2 (6 bases each). V lost 3 bases to trimming and J lost 5 bases, with 10 bases between them. The CDR3 is made up of 12 amino acids. CDR1 is SQVTM, CDR2 ANQGSEA, per germline. The CDR3 spells CSVERGDETQYF. The CDR3 nucleotides are TGCAGCGTTGAGAGGGGGGATGAGACCCAGTACTTC.

This rearrangement joins TRBV7-9 to TRBJ2-1; 9 bases map to TRBD2. The CDR3 covers 15 residues. Looked up from germline, CDR1 is SEHNR and CDR2 is FQNEAQ (reference sequence). V lost 5 bases to trimming and J lost 8 bases; unmatched junction nucleotides: 10. CDR3: CASSPRLAAGDEQFF. The CDR3 nucleotides read TGTGCCAGCAGCCCGCGACTAGCGGCGGGGGATGAGCAGTTCTTC.

The rearrangement joins TRBV18 to TRBJ2-1; tentatively, D is TRBD2 (5 bases). This CDR3 is built from 18 residues. The V gene's germline CDR1 is KGHSH and CDR2 LQKENI. V lost 0 bases and J lost 0, with 15 bases in between. As DNA, the CDR3 is TGTGCCAGCTCACCACCGAGGATTATAGGGAGCTCCTACAATGAGCAGTTCTTC. This sequence encodes CASSPPRIIGSSYNEQFF.

With respect to this clone: The identical CDR3 is also encoded by other nucleotide sequences in the sample. The rearrangement uses TRBV7-9 and TRBJ1-2; possible D gene TRBD1, 5 bases. The germline V gene encodes CDR1 SEHNR and CDR2 FQNEAQ (reference sequence). Trimming removed 3 bases at V and 8 bases at J, with 10 bases between. There are 12 residues in the CDR3. The CDR3 sequence: CASSFGGGGYTF. The DNA of the CDR3 is TGTGCCAGCAGCTTCGGGGGAGGAGGCTACACCTTC.